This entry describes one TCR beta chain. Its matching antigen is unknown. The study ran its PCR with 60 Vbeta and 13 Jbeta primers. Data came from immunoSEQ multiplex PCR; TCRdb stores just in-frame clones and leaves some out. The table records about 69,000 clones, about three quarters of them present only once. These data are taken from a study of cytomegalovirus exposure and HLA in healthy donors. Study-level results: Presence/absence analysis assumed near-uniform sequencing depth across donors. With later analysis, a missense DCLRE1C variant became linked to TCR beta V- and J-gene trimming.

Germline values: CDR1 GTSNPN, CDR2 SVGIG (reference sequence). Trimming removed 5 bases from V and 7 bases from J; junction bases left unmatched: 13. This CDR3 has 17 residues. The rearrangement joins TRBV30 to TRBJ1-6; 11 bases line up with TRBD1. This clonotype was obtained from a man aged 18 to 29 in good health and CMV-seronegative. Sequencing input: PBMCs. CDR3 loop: CAWLPGTGGWGNSPLHF. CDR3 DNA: TGTGCCTGGCTCCCCGGGACAGGGGGTTGGGGGAATTCACCCCTCCACTTT. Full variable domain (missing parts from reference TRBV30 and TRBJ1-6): SQTIHQWPATLVQPVGSPLSLECTVEGTSNPNLYWYRQAAGRGLQLLFYSVGIGQISSEVPQNLSASRPQDRQFILSSKKLLLSDSGFYLCAWLPGTGGWGNSPLHFGNGTRLTVT.